One sample yielded the 3 T cell receptor beta chains listed below, sequenced in a study of cytomegalovirus exposure and HLA in healthy donors. Primers included in the PCR were 60 Vbeta and 13 Jbeta primers. Method: immunoSEQ multiplex PCR; TCRdb's copy keeps in-frame clones and lacks some. The data contain some 190,000 clones, 78% of them seen just once; the ten biggest clones take up roughly an eighth. Sequencing used PBMCs. Every receptor here comes from a woman under 40 in good health and CMV-seropositive.

The chain combines TRBV30 with TRBJ1-2; D is unresolved. The CDR3 spans 12 residues. The germline CDR1 and CDR2 sequences are GTSNPN and SVGIG (reference sequence). V lost 4 bases, J lost 9 bases, and 15 bases lay in between. CDR3 region: CAWTRGFSSYTF. The CDR3 region has the DNA TGTGCCTGGACCAGAGGGTTTTCAAGCTACACCTTC.

V is TRBV28 and J is TRBJ2-5; D is perhaps TRBD1 (6 bases). V lost 5 bases, J lost 7 bases, and 20 bases lay in between. Germline CDR1 reads MDHEN; CDR2 reads SYDVKM. CDR3 size: 15 residues. CDR3 DNA sequence: TGTGCCAGCAGTGCCCGGTGGGGGCGCTTAGGGACCCAGTACTTC. Protein sequence: CASSARWGRLGTQYF.

The V gene is TRBV28, the J gene TRBJ2-7, with 12 bases matching TRBD2. Germline lookup yields CDR1 MDHEN and CDR2 SYDVKM. The CDR3 runs to 13 residues. The V gene end was trimmed by 2 bases and the J gene end by 12 bases; junction bases not matched to a gene: 5. CDR3 nucleotide sequence: TGTGCCAGCAGTTTAGGACTAGCGGGGCCCAGGTACTTC. Translation: CASSLGLAGPRYF.